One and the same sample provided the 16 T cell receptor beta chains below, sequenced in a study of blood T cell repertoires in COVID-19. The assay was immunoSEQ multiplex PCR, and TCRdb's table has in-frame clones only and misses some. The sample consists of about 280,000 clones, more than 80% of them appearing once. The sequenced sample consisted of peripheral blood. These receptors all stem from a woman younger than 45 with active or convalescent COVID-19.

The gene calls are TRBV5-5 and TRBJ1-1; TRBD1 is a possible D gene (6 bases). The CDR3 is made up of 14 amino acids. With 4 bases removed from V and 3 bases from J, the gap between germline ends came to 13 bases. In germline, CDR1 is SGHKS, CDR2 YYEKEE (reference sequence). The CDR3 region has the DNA TGTGCCAGCAGCCTGTGGGACATGGACACTGAAGCTTTCTTT. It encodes CASSLWDMDTEAFF. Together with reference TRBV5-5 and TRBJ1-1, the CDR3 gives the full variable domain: DAGVTQSPTHLIKTRGQQVTLRCSPISGHKSVSWYQQVLGQGPQFIFQYYEKEERGRGNFPDRFSARQFPNYSSELNVNALLLGDSALYLCASSLWDMDTEAFFGQGTRLTVV.

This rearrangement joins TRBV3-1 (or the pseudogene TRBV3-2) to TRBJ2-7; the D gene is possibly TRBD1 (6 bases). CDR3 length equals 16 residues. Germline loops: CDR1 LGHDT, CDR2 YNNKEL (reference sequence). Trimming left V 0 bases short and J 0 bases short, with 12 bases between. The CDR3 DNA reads TGTGCCAGCAGCCAAGATCGGTGGGACATCTCCTACGAGCAGTACTTC. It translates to CASSQDRWDISYEQYF.

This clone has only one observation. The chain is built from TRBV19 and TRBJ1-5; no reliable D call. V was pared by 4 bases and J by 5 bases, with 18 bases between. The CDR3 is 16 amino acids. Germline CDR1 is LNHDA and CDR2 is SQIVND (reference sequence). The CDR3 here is CASSTGREWVYQPQHF. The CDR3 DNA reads TGTGCCAGTAGTACCGGACGGGAGTGGGTTTATCAGCCCCAGCATTTT.

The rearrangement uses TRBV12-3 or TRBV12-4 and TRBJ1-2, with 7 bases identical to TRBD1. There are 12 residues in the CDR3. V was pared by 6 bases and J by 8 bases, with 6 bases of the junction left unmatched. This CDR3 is CASSPDRVGYTF. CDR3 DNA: TGTGCCAGCAGCCCAGACAGGGTCGGCTACACCTTC.

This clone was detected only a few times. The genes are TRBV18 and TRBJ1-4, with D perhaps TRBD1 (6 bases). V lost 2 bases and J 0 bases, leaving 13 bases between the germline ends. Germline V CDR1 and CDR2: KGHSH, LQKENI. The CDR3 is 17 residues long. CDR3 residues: CASSPRGQSATNEKLFF. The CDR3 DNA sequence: TGTGCCAGCTCACCAAGAGGACAGAGCGCAACTAATGAAAAACTGTTTTTT.

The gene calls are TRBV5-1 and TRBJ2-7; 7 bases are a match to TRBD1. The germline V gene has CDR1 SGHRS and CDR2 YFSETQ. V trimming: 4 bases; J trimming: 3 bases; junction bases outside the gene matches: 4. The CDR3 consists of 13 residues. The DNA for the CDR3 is TGCGCCAGCAGCACGGGACAGCTCTACGAGCAGTACTTC. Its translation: CASSTGQLYEQYF. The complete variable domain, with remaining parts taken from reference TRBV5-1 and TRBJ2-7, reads KAGVTQTPRYLIKTRGQQVTLSCSPISGHRSVSWYQQTPGQGLQFLFEYFSETQRNKGNFPGRFSGRQFSNSRSEMNVSTLELGDSALYLCASSTGQLYEQYFGPGTRLTVT.

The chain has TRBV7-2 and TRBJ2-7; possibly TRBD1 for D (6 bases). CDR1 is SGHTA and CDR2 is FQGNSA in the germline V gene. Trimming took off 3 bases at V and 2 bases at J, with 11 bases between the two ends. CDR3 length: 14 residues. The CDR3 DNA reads TGTGCCAGCAGCTTGGGACACACTGCCTACGAGCAGTACTTC. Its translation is CASSLGHTAYEQYF.

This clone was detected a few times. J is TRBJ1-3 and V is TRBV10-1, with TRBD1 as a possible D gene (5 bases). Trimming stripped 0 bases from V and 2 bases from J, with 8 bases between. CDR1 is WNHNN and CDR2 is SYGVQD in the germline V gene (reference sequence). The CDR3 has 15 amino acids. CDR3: CASSESQGPGNTIYF. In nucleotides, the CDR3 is TGCGCCAGCAGTGAGTCCCAGGGCCCTGGAAACACCATATATTTT.

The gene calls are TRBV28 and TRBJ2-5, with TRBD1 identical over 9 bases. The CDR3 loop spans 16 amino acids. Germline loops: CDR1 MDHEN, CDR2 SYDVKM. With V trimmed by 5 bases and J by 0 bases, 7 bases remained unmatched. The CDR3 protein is CASSHRGPMYQETQYF. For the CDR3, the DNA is TGTGCCAGCAGTCACAGGGGGCCCATGTACCAAGAGACCCAGTACTTC.

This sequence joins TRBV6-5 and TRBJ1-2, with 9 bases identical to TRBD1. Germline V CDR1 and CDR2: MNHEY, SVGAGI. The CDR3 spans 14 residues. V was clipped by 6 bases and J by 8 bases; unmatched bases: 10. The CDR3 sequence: CASRSTGGAKGYTF. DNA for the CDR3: TGTGCCAGCAGATCTACAGGGGGCGCAAAGGGCTACACCTTC.

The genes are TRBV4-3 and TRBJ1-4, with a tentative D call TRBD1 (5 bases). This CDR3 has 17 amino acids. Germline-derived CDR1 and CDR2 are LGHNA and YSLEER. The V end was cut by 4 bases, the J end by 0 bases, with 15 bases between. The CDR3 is CASSPRQRLATNEKLFF. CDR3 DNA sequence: TGCGCCAGCAGCCCAAGACAGCGTCTTGCAACTAATGAAAAACTGTTTTTT.

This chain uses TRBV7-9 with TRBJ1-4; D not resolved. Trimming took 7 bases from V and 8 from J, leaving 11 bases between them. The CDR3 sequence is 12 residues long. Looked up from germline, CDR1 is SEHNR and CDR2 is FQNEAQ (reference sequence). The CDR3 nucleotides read TGTGCCAGCACCGATAGCAGAGAAAAACTGTTTTTT. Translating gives CASTDSREKLFF.

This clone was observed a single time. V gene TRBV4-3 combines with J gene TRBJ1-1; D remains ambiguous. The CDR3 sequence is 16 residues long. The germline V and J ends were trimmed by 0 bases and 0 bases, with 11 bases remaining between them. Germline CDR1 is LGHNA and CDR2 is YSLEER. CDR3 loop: CASSQDVSFMNTEAFF. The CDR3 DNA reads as TGCGCCAGCAGCCAAGATGTCAGTTTCATGAACACTGAAGCTTTCTTT.

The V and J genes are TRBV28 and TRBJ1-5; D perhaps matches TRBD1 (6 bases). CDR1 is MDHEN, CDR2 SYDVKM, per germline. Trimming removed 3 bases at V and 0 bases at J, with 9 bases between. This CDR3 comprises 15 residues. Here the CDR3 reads CASSFRTDSNQPQHF. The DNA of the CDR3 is TGTGCCAGCAGTTTCCGGACAGATAGCAATCAGCCCCAGCATTTT.

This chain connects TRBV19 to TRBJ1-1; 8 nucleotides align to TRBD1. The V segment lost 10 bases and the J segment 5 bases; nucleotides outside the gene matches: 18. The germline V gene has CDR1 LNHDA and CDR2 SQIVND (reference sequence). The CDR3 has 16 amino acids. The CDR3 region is CATKPPLQGARTEAFF. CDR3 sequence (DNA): TGTGCCACTAAACCCCCCCTCCAGGGGGCGCGAACTGAAGCTTTCTTT. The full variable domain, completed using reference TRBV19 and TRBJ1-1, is DGGITQSPKYLFRKEGQNVTLSCEQNLNHDAMYWYRQDPGQGLRLIYYSQIVNDFQKGDIAEGYSVSREKKESFPLTVTSAQKNPTAFYLCATKPPLQGARTEAFFGQGTRLTVV.

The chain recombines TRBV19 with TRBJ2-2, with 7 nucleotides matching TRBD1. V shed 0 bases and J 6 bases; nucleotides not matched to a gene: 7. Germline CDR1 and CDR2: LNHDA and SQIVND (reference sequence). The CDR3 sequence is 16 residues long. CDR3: CASSIDQGVLAGELFF. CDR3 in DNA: TGTGCCAGTAGTATAGATCAGGGGGTTTTGGCCGGGGAGCTGTTTTTT.